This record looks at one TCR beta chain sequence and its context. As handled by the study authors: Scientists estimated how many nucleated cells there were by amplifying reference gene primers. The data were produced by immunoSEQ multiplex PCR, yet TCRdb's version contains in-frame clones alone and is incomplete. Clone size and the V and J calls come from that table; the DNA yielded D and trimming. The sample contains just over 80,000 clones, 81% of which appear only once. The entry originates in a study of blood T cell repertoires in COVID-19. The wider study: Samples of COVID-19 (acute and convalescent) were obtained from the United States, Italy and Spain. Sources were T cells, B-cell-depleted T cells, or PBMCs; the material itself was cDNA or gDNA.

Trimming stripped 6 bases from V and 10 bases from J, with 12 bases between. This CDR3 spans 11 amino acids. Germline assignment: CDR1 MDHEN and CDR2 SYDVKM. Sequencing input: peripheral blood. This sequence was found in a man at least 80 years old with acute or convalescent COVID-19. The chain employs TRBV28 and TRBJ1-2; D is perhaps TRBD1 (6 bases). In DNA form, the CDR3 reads TGTGCCAGCAGCACCCGGGGGGCCTACACCTTC. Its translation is CASSTRGAYTF.